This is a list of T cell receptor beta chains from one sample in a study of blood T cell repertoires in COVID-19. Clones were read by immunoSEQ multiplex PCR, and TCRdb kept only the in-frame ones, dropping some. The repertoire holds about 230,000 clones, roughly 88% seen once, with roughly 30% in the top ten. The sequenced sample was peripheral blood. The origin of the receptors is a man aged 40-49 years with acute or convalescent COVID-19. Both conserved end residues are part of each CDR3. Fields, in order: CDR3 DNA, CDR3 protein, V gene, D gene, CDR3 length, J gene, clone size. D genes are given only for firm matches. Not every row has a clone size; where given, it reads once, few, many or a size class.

TGCAGCGTTACAACCCGTCTCACAGATACGCAGTATTTT | CSVTTRLTDTQYF | TRBV29-1 | . | 13 | TRBJ2-3 | .
TGTGCCAGTAGTCCCCGCAGCGGGGGCCTGGAAGCTTTCTTT | CASSPRSGGLEAFF | TRBV19 | . | 14 | TRBJ1-1 | .
TGTGCCAGCAGTGTAACTGCCCAAGAGACCCAGTACTTC | CASSVTAQETQYF | TRBV6-4 | . | 13 | TRBJ2-5 | .
TGCGCCAGCAGCTTACTTGCTAGCGGGAGCTCCTACAATGAGCAGTTCTTC | CASSLLASGSSYNEQFF | TRBV5-1 | TRBD2 | 17 | TRBJ2-1 | .
TGTGCCTGGAGTGTACGAACTAGCCGGCTCGCTGATACGCAGTATTTT | CAWSVRTSRLADTQYF | TRBV30 | . | 16 | TRBJ2-3 | .
TGTGCCAGCTCTCCTAGACAGGCCCTTGGAAACACCATATATTTT | CASSPRQALGNTIYF | TRBV18 | . | 15 | TRBJ1-3 | .
TGCGCCAGCCTGGGGAGTCAGCCCCAGCATTTT | CASLGSQPQHF | TRBV23-1 | . | 11 | TRBJ1-5 | few
TGTGCCAGCAGACCCCAGGGCTCTGGAAACACCATATATTTT | CASRPQGSGNTIYF | TRBV6-5 | . | 14 | TRBJ1-3 | .
TGCGCCAGCAGCCAGTACGGGAATCAGCCCCAGCATTTT | CASSQYGNQPQHF | TRBV5-1 | . | 13 | TRBJ1-5 | .
TGCAGCGTTGTTGTACTAGCGGTTTACAATGAGCAGTTCTTC | CSVVVLAVYNEQFF | TRBV29-1 | TRBD2 | 14 | TRBJ2-1 | .
TGTGCCAGCAGCTTAGCGACAGGGTCGGACTATGGCTACACCTTC | CASSLATGSDYGYTF | TRBV7-2 | TRBD1 | 15 | TRBJ1-2 | .
TGTGCCAGCAGCCCCAGACAGGCTGGGGCCAACGTCCTGACTTTC | CASSPRQAGANVLTF | TRBV11-2 | . | 15 | TRBJ2-6 | .
TGTGCCAGCAGCCGCGGACAGGGGACTCCAACTAATGAAAAACTGTTTTTT | CASSRGQGTPTNEKLFF | TRBV7-9 | TRBD1 | 17 | TRBJ1-4 | .
TGTGCCAGCAGTGGGAGTAGGGACACTGAAGCTTTCTTT | CASSGSRDTEAFF | TRBV7-8 | . | 13 | TRBJ1-1 | .
TGTGCCAGCAGTGAAGAAAGCGGGAGGGTGTCCAATGAGCAGTTCTTC | CASSEESGRVSNEQFF | TRBV2 | TRBD2 | 16 | TRBJ2-1 | .
TGTGCCTGGAGTTATCTCCCGGGACTAGCGGGAAAAATCGCAGATACGCAGTATTTT | CAWSYLPGLAGKIADTQYF | TRBV30 | TRBD2 | 19 | TRBJ2-3 | .
TGTGCCAGCAGTCGGAACAGGGGTGGTCAGCCCCAGCATTTT | CASSRNRGGQPQHF | TRBV7-8 | TRBD1 | 14 | TRBJ1-5 | once
TGTGCCAGCACCGAAACAGGGGGAACCTACGAGCAGTACTTC | CASTETGGTYEQYF | TRBV6-6 | TRBD1 | 14 | TRBJ2-7 | .
TGCGCCAGCAGCTTGGAACCTTTTAGCTCCTACAATGAGCAGTTCTTC | CASSLEPFSSYNEQFF | TRBV5-1 | . | 16 | TRBJ2-1 | once
TGTGCCAGTAGTATAACGGGAGGAAATGAGCAGTTCTTC | CASSITGGNEQFF | TRBV19 | TRBD2 | 13 | TRBJ2-1 | few
TGTGCCAGCACCCCGCGCGGAGGCGGCACCGGGGAGCTGTTTTTT | CASTPRGGGTGELFF | TRBV11-2 | . | 15 | TRBJ2-2 | few
TGTGCCAGCAGCTTAGACAGCCAAGGAAGTAATGAAAAACTGTTTTTT | CASSLDSQGSNEKLFF | TRBV7-2 | . | 16 | TRBJ1-4 | .
TGTGCCAGCACCCCGGCAGGGTCGAGGAATGAGCAGTTCTTC | CASTPAGSRNEQFF | TRBV7-3 | . | 14 | TRBJ2-1 | .
TGTGCCAGCAGTTACGGCCAGGGGAACACCATATATTTT | CASSYGQGNTIYF | TRBV6-6 | . | 13 | TRBJ1-3 | once
TGTGCCACCCGCCGGGACATCTCTTCCTACGAGCAGTACTTC | CATRRDISSYEQYF | TRBV19 | . | 14 | TRBJ2-7 | .
TGTGCCAGCAGCTTTAGCGGGTTCACAGATACGCAGTATTTT | CASSFSGFTDTQYF | TRBV7-8 | TRBD2 | 14 | TRBJ2-3 | .
TGTGCCAGCAGCTTAAAATCGGGGACTCCCCTCCACTTT | CASSLKSGTPLHF | TRBV7-3 | . | 13 | TRBJ1-6 | .
TGTGCCATCAGCCCTACAGGGGGAAATAGCAATCAGCCCCAGCATTTT | CAISPTGGNSNQPQHF | TRBV10-3 | TRBD1 | 16 | TRBJ1-5 | .
TGTGCCAGCAGCTTAATCCTGACGGGAGTGCCAGATACGCAGTATTTT | CASSLILTGVPDTQYF | TRBV7-9 | . | 16 | TRBJ2-3 | .
TGTGCCAGCAGTGACAGCGGGAGGGCCCGCTATGAGCAGTTCTTC | CASSDSGRARYEQFF | TRBV6-1 | TRBD2 | 15 | TRBJ2-1 | .
TGTGCCAGTAGTATCGGAACGACTTACGAGCAGTACTTC | CASSIGTTYEQYF | TRBV19 | . | 13 | TRBJ2-7 | .
TGTGCCACCAGTGACCTAGGGACTAGCGGCTACAATGAGCAGTTCTTC | CATSDLGTSGYNEQFF | TRBV24-1 | TRBD2 | 16 | TRBJ2-1 | .